The 18 T cell receptor beta chains given below trace back to one sample, sequenced in a study of shared clonotypes between healthy human individuals. Assay: immunoSEQ multiplex PCR; the TCRdb copy retains only in-frame clones and omits some. Of some 900,000 clones listed, about 80% were seen once; the top ten hold about 1.5%. The sequenced sample consisted of memory CD4+ T cells sorted from blood. Sample subset: CD45RA-negative fraction. The receptor set was obtained from a man between 18 and 35 years old in good health.

The chain links TRBV30 to TRBJ1-5; D might be TRBD1 (5 bases). This CDR3 is 15 amino acids long. The V gene's germline CDR1 is GTSNPN and CDR2 SVGIG (reference sequence). V was trimmed by 2 bases and J by 7 bases, leaving 18 bases between them. The CDR3 nucleotides read TGTGCCTGGAGTTTCAGGGCTGTAGTGGGACAGCCCCAGCATTTT. It encodes CAWSFRAVVGQPQHF.

The V gene is TRBV28, the J gene TRBJ1-2; no clear D. The CDR3 is 13 amino acids. The germline gives CDR1 MDHEN, CDR2 SYDVKM. Trimming removed 2 bases at V and 0 bases at J, with 4 bases between. CDR3 loop: CASSLGTNYGYTF. The CDR3 DNA reads as TGTGCCAGCAGTTTAGGCACTAACTATGGCTACACCTTC.

This chain links TRBV5-1 with TRBJ1-2; tentatively, D is TRBD1 (5 bases). CDR3 size: 16 residues. The germline gives CDR1 SGHRS, CDR2 YFSETQ. With 2 bases removed from V and 5 bases from J, the gap between germline ends came to 19 bases. CDR3 DNA sequence: TGCGCCAGCAGCTTAGAGGGACGCGGGAATGAGTATGGCTACACCTTC. Encoded protein: CASSLEGRGNEYGYTF.

The chain recombines TRBV11-2 with TRBJ2-2; unclear D gene. This CDR3 region has 14 residues. Per the germline V gene, CDR1 is SGHAT and CDR2 is FQNNGV. V lost 2 bases and J lost 6, with 10 bases in between. CDR3 sequence (DNA): TGTGCCAGCAGCTTAAGGGCTCCCCCCGGGGAGCTGTTTTTT. This translates into CASSLRAPPGELFF. Together with reference TRBV11-2 and TRBJ2-2, the CDR3 gives the full variable domain: EAGVAQSPRYKIIEKRQSVAFWCNPISGHATLYWYQQILGQGPKLLIQFQNNGVVDDSQLPKDRFSAERLKGVDSTLKIQPAKLEDSAVYLCASSLRAPPGELFFGEGSRLTVL.

This clone was seen only a few times. The chain joins TRBV11-2 to TRBJ2-5; TRBD2 matches 7 bases. The length of the CDR3 is 15 residues. Germline V gene lookup returns CDR1 SGHAT and CDR2 FQNNGV. With V trimmed by 5 bases and J by 0 bases, 6 bases remained unmatched. Here the CDR3 reads CASSQLLANQETQYF. CDR3 coding DNA: TGTGCCAGCAGCCAATTACTAGCGAACCAAGAGACCCAGTACTTC.

This chain links TRBV2 with TRBJ2-1, with 8 bases aligning to TRBD1. Germline-derived CDR1 and CDR2 are SNHLY and FYNNEI. The CDR3 is made up of 15 amino acids. The J segment lost 3 bases and the V segment lost 8 bases, leaving 9 bases of the junction unmatched. Here the CDR3 reads CASAGQGSRYNEQFF. CDR3 coding DNA: TGTGCCAGCGCCGGACAGGGAAGTCGCTACAATGAGCAGTTCTTC.

The J gene is TRBJ2-2, the V gene TRBV7-9; D unclear. Trimming shortened V by 7 bases and J by 10 bases, and 25 bases separated the two germline ends. Germline CDR1 reads SEHNR; CDR2 reads FQNEAQ (reference sequence). The CDR3 has 16 amino acids. The CDR3 sequence is CASTPFGQADASELFF. CDR3 nucleotides: TGTGCCAGCACCCCATTTGGGCAGGCTGATGCGTCGGAGCTGTTTTTT. The whole variable domain, remainder taken from reference TRBV7-9 and TRBJ2-2, is DTGVSQNPRHKITKRGQNVTFRCDPISEHNRLYWYRQTLGQGPEFLTYFQNEAQLEKSRLLSDRFSAERPKGSFSTLEIQRTEQGDSAMYLCASTPFGQADASELFFGEGSRLTVL.

The chain joins TRBV28 to TRBJ1-2, with TRBD1 identical over 10 bases. Germline V gene sequence: CDR1 MDHEN, CDR2 SYDVKM. The CDR3 spans 13 residues. The junction had 4 bases not matched to a gene; V was cut back by 8 bases and J by 4 bases. This CDR3 is CASRDRGPYGYTF. The CDR3 nucleotides are TGTGCCAGCCGGGACAGGGGTCCCTATGGCTACACCTTC.

V gene TRBV5-1 combines with J gene TRBJ1-4; D might be TRBD1 (6 bases). CDR1 and CDR2 (germline): SGHRS, YFSETQ. V lost 5 bases and J lost 2, with 16 bases in between. The CDR3 runs 16 residues. CDR3 amino acids: CASRQGGARTNEKLFF. The CDR3, as DNA: TGCGCCAGCAGACAGGGCGGGGCGAGGACTAATGAAAAACTGTTTTTT.

A few counts support this clone. The chain has TRBV18 and TRBJ1-1; no firm D call. CDR1 KGHSH and CDR2 LQKENI come from the germline V gene. The CDR3 runs to 15 residues. Trimming shortened V by 3 bases and J by 0 bases, and 11 bases separated the two germline ends. CDR3 DNA: TGTGCCAGCTCACCTTCTATCGGGTTGAACACTGAAGCTTTCTTT. Translating gives CASSPSIGLNTEAFF.

On this clone itself: A much larger clone sits a single nucleotide away, making a read error possible. This same CDR3 is encoded by further DNA sequences in the sample. V and J are TRBV7-9 and TRBJ2-2; no firm D call. The CDR3 runs to 12 residues. Per germline, CDR1 SEHNR and CDR2 FQNEAQ (reference sequence). V dropped 5 bases and J dropped 2 bases, with 3 bases sitting between them. Here the CDR3 reads CASSLNTGELFF. The CDR3 DNA reads TGTGCCAGCAGCCTAAACACCGGGGAGCTGTTTTTT. Filled out from reference TRBV7-9 and TRBJ2-2, the complete variable domain reads DTGVSQNPRHKITKRGQNVTFRCDPISEHNRLYWYRQTLGQGPEFLTYFQNEAQLEKSRLLSDRFSAERPKGSFSTLEIQRTEQGDSAMYLCASSLNTGELFFGEGSRLTVL.

The chain recombines TRBV5-1 with TRBJ2-6; unclear D gene. CDR1 is SGHRS and CDR2 is YFSETQ in the germline V gene. The CDR3 length is 16 residues. Trimming cost V 0 bases and J 0 bases, with 7 bases left between them. The CDR3 region is CASSLGVSSGANVLTF. The CDR3 DNA is TGCGCCAGCAGCTTGGGCGTGAGCTCTGGGGCCAACGTCCTGACTTTC.

The rearrangement uses TRBV30 and TRBJ2-3; weak D call: TRBD1 (6 bases). V dropped 3 bases and J dropped 3 bases, with 10 bases sitting between them. CDR1 and CDR2 from the germline V gene are GTSNPN and SVGIG (reference sequence). The CDR3 contains 13 residues. The CDR3 here is CAWSDTGTDTQYF. Here the CDR3 DNA reads TGTGCCTGGAGCGATACAGGGACAGATACGCAGTATTTT.

This clone has ten or more counts. This chain links TRBV2 with TRBJ2-1, with 9 positions matching TRBD1. The CDR3 spans 14 residues. Germline values: CDR1 SNHLY, CDR2 FYNNEI. V was pared by 5 bases and J by 3 bases, with 2 bases of the junction left unmatched. The CDR3 here is CASSLDRGYNEQFF. CDR3 coding DNA: TGTGCCAGCAGTTTGGACAGGGGCTACAATGAGCAGTTCTTC.

The V gene is TRBV7-9, the J gene TRBJ1-6, with unresolved D. The V gene's germline CDR1 is SEHNR and CDR2 FQNEAQ (reference sequence). This CDR3 has 13 amino acids. V dropped 5 bases and J dropped 6 bases, with 8 bases sitting between them. This CDR3 reads CASSAGANSPLHF. DNA for the CDR3: TGTGCCAGCAGCGCCGGCGCTAATTCACCCCTCCACTTT.

The V and J genes are TRBV10-3 and TRBJ1-1; D possibly corresponds to TRBD1 (6 bases). Trimming left V 3 bases short and J 5 bases short, with 10 bases between. The CDR3 consists of 13 residues. Germline lookup yields CDR1 ENHRY and CDR2 SYGVKD. The DNA of the CDR3 is TGTGCCATCAGTGAATCAGGGGAAACTGAAGCTTTCTTT. Its protein is CAISESGETEAFF.

This clone was recorded only once. One end of the junction does not line up with germline, which may come from a read error. The J gene is TRBJ1-2, the V gene TRBV7-2; tentatively, D is TRBD1 (6 bases). CDR1 is SGHTA and CDR2 is FQGNSA in the germline V gene. The CDR3 sequence is 14 residues long. CDR3 nucleotides: TGTGCCAGCAGGTTAGGGGGGGCCTATTATGGCTACACCTTC. Its translation: CASRLGGAYYGYTF.

V gene TRBV2 combines with J gene TRBJ2-1, with D possibly being TRBD2 (6 bases). Trimming removed 6 bases from V and 9 bases from J, with 6 bases in between. The CDR3 extends over 10 amino acids. CDR1 is SNHLY and CDR2 is FYNNEI in the germline V gene. CDR3 sequence: CASSGSEQFF. The CDR3 DNA reads TGTGCCAGCAGCGGGAGTGAGCAGTTCTTC.